Presented here are 29 T cell receptor beta chains from one specimen sequenced in a study of T cell responses to AZD1222 COVID-19 vaccine (dated by TCRdb to about 2021). Preparation of the library involved the immunoSEQ multiplex PCR assay. The immuneACCESS repertoire file appears here via TCRdb, limited to in-frame rearrangements. These files lack a portion of the clones; in checked studies, under half of the deficit traces to unresolved V genes, and the cause of the others is not known. This sample gives 75,000 to 90,000 clones in total; roughly 80% of them show up just once. Over 20% of the sample belongs to the ten largest clones. This specimen's time point label, interpreted: baseline before first vaccination. Specimen: peripheral blood, collected on day 0 of AZD1222 vaccination. The receptors originated from an adult in good health.

This clone was picked up one time. The chain has TRBV5-1 and TRBJ2-3; maybe TRBD2 (5 bases). V gave up 3 bases and J gave up 0 bases, with 11 bases separating them. CDR3 length equals 15 residues. Germline V gene sequence: CDR1 SGHRS, CDR2 YFSETQ. The CDR3, as DNA: TGCGCCAGCAGCTCGAGGGCAGAGAGCACAGATACGCAGTATTTT. The encoded protein is CASSSRAESTDTQYF.

This chain joins TRBV3-1 (or the pseudogene TRBV3-2) and TRBJ1-6; 8 bases line up with TRBD1. The germline V gene encodes CDR1 LGHDT and CDR2 YNNKEL (reference sequence). The ends lost 4 bases at V and 8 bases at J; junction bases unmatched: 7. This CDR3 comprises 15 residues. In DNA, the CDR3 is TGTGCCAGCAGCCGAGGGACAGGCGGATATTCACCCCTCCACTTT. Translating it yields CASSRGTGGYSPLHF.

This clone was seen once. This sequence joins TRBV19 and TRBJ1-1; D is undetermined. The CDR3 loop spans 14 amino acids. The ends were cut back, 3 bases at V and 1 base at J, with 9 bases in the middle. CDR1 and CDR2 from the germline V gene are LNHDA and SQIVND (reference sequence). The CDR3 reads CASSILLTNTEAFF. The CDR3, as DNA: TGTGCCAGTAGTATTTTACTGACGAACACTGAAGCTTTCTTT.

Details on this clone: This same CDR3 is encoded by further DNA sequences in the sample. This chain links TRBV9 with TRBJ2-1, with 10 bases matching TRBD2. The V and J ends lost 0 bases and 4 bases, in that order; junction bases with no gene match: 1. Germline V gene sequence: CDR1 SGDLS, CDR2 YYNGEE. CDR3 size: 15 residues. The CDR3 reads CASSVGTSGYNEQFF. As DNA, the CDR3 is TGTGCCAGCAGCGTAGGGACTAGCGGTTACAATGAGCAGTTCTTC.

The V gene is TRBV5-5, the J gene TRBJ2-7; 8 bases fit TRBD2. Losses at the gene ends were 1 base for V and 4 bases for J; bases not matched to a gene: 4. The CDR3 spans 14 residues. Germline assignment: CDR1 SGHKS and CDR2 YYEKEE (reference sequence). The CDR3, as DNA: TGTGCCAGCAGCTTGTCGGGAGGGAGTTACGAGCAGTACTTC. This translates into CASSLSGGSYEQYF.

The V and J genes are TRBV20-1 and TRBJ2-4; D is unclear. Germline lookup yields CDR1 DFQATT and CDR2 SNEGSKA (reference sequence). V was pared by 3 bases and J by 3 bases, with 3 bases between. There are 11 residues in the CDR3. CDR3 sequence (DNA): TGCAGTGCTAGCGGCAAAAACATTCAGTACTTC. Translating it yields CSASGKNIQYF.

The gene calls are TRBV7-2 and TRBJ2-5, with D possibly being TRBD1 (6 bases). Germline CDR1 SGHTA, CDR2 FQGNSA. Trimming shortened V by 6 bases and J by 2 bases, and 16 bases separated the two germline ends. This CDR3 is built from 15 residues. Here the CDR3 reads CASSSRGQPQETQYF. The CDR3 coding sequence is TGTGCCAGCAGTTCCAGGGGACAACCACAAGAGACCCAGTACTTC. The full variable domain, in which reference TRBV7-2 and TRBJ2-5 provide the parts outside the CDR3, is GAGVSQSPSNKVTEKGKDVELRCDPISGHTALYWYRQSLGQGLEFLIYFQGNSAPDKSGLPSDRFSAERTGGSVSTLTIQRTQQEDSAVYLCASSSRGQPQETQYFGPGTRLLVL.

In regard to this clone: Other DNA variants within this sample encode the same CDR3. The chain employs TRBV19 and TRBJ2-7; 8 nucleotides align to TRBD1. The CDR3 totals 14 residues. With V trimmed by 6 bases and J by 2 bases, 6 bases remained unmatched. The V gene's germline CDR1 is LNHDA and CDR2 SQIVND (reference sequence). CDR3 in amino acids: CASSRQGTTYEQYF. CDR3 sequence (DNA): TGTGCCAGTAGCAGACAGGGGACCACCTACGAGCAGTACTTC.

The gene calls are TRBV28 and TRBJ2-6; D gene ambiguous. CDR1 is MDHEN, CDR2 SYDVKM, per germline. Trimming cost V 6 bases and J 1 base, with 13 bases left between them. CDR3 length equals 16 residues. This CDR3 is CASSASFGSGANVLTF. The DNA for the CDR3 is TGTGCCAGCAGCGCAAGTTTCGGGTCTGGGGCCAACGTCCTGACTTTC.

This chain uses TRBV6-6 with TRBJ1-3; TRBD1 matches at 8 bases. Germline V lookup: CDR1 MNHNY, CDR2 SVGAGI (reference sequence). The CDR3 extends over 15 amino acids. J lost 2 bases, V lost 7 bases, and 7 bases had no gene match. This CDR3 reads CASTSTQGAGNTIYF. The DNA of the CDR3 is TGTGCCAGCACCTCGACACAGGGGGCTGGAAACACCATATATTTT.

This chain joins TRBV7-8 and TRBJ2-7; 10 bases fit TRBD1. Trimming at V came to 3 bases and at J to 7 bases, leaving 9 bases not matched to a gene. CDR1 is SGHVS, CDR2 FQNEAQ, per germline. The CDR3 consists of 15 residues. The CDR3 loop reads CASSFRQGARLEQYF. The CDR3 bases are TGTGCCAGCAGCTTCCGACAGGGGGCCCGATTGGAGCAGTACTTC.

The sample holds a few counts of this clone. The V gene is TRBV6-6, the J gene TRBJ1-2; 7 bases align to TRBD1. Germline assignment: CDR1 MNHNY and CDR2 SVGAGI (reference sequence). CDR3 length: 12 amino acids. Unmatched junction bases numbered 1, after V lost 6 bases and J lost 3 bases. Written as DNA, the CDR3 is TGTGCCAGCAGCGACAGGGACTATGGCTACACCTTC. It is translated as CASSDRDYGYTF.

The chain joins TRBV27 to TRBJ2-6; D might be TRBD2 (6 bases). Germline loops: CDR1 MNHEY, CDR2 SMNVEV (reference sequence). V lost 3 bases, J lost 2 bases, and 11 bases lay in between. The CDR3 runs 16 residues. For the CDR3, the DNA is TGTGCCAGCAGTTTGGAGGGTCCCGCTGGGGCCAACGTCCTGACTTTC. Encoded protein: CASSLEGPAGANVLTF.

The chain uses TRBV6-5 and TRBJ2-5; D unclear. This CDR3 comprises 11 residues. Trimming stripped 6 bases from V and 5 bases from J, with 7 bases between. Germline CDR1 is MNHEY and CDR2 is SVGAGI. CDR3 DNA: TGTGCCAGCAGAGCAGAGGAGACCCAGTACTTC. This codes for CASRAEETQYF.

The chain links TRBV29-1 to TRBJ2-1, with D possibly TRBD2 on 5 matching bases. V was pared by 3 bases and J by 5 bases, with 17 bases between. CDR1 is SQVTM, CDR2 ANQGSEA, per germline. The length of the CDR3 is 15 residues. The CDR3 region is CSVEGGRLDNNEQFF. The CDR3 DNA is TGCAGCGTTGAGGGCGGGCGGTTGGATAACAATGAGCAGTTCTTC.

The chain employs TRBV5-6 and TRBJ2-5, with D possibly TRBD2 on 6 matching bases. Germline V gives CDR1 SGHDT, CDR2 YYEEEE. The CDR3 is 12 residues long. V was shortened by 8 bases and J by 5 bases, with 13 bases between the two germline ends. The CDR3 loop is CASPGGVETQYF. In DNA form, the CDR3 reads TGTGCCAGTCCCGGGGGAGTCGAGACCCAGTACTTC.

The rearrangement links TRBV5-6 to TRBJ2-2; D is uncertain. The CDR3 totals 16 residues. The V end lost 4 bases, the J end lost 0 bases, and 13 bases lay between the germline ends. Germline CDR1 is SGHDT and CDR2 is YYEEEE. In nucleotides, the CDR3 is TGTGCCAGCAGCCGCCTAGTAGGGCCGAACACCGGGGAGCTGTTTTTT. Translated: CASSRLVGPNTGELFF.

V and J are TRBV9 and TRBJ2-7, with 8 bases fitting TRBD1. The V and J ends lost 4 bases and 1 base, in that order; junction bases with no gene match: 4. The germline gives CDR1 SGDLS, CDR2 YYNGEE. The CDR3 sequence is 14 residues long. As DNA, the CDR3 is TGTGCCAGCAGCATTGGGACAGGATCCTACGAGCAGTACTTC. Amino acids: CASSIGTGSYEQYF.

The J gene is TRBJ1-2, the V gene TRBV11-1; no reliable D call. This CDR3 is 13 amino acids long. Germline-derived CDR1 and CDR2 are SGHAT and FQDESV (reference sequence). V was shortened by 5 bases and J by 6 bases, with 13 bases between the two germline ends. The CDR3 bases are TGTGCCAGCAGCCGGGATCGGGGTAATGGCTACACCTTC. It encodes CASSRDRGNGYTF.

The V gene is TRBV14, the J gene TRBJ1-2; D is uncertain. Trimming removed 1 base from V and 7 bases from J, with 7 bases in between. Germline V gives CDR1 SGHDN, CDR2 FVKESK. The CDR3 covers 12 residues. The CDR3 spells CASSQAWSGYTF. The CDR3 coding sequence is TGTGCCAGCAGCCAAGCTTGGTCTGGCTACACCTTC.

The chain combines TRBV6-2 or TRBV6-3 with TRBJ1-2; D ambiguous. Germline loops: CDR1 MNHEY, CDR2 SVGEGT. The CDR3 consists of 14 residues. Trimming shortened V by 5 bases and J by 5 bases, and 15 bases separated the two germline ends. The CDR3 DNA is TGTGCCAGCAGTACCACGGAACACAGATATGGCTACACCTTC. This translates into CASSTTEHRYGYTF.

This clone was counted ten times or more. CDR3 DNA sequence: TGTGCCAGCAGCCAACCCGGGGGGGAAGAGACCCAGTACTTC. This gives the protein CASSQPGGEETQYF. The chain is built from TRBV14 and TRBJ2-5, with 8 positions matching TRBD2. Per the germline V gene, CDR1 is SGHDN and CDR2 is FVKESK. Trimming at V came to 2 bases and at J to 3 bases, leaving 2 bases not matched to a gene. This CDR3 spans 14 amino acids.

The CDR3 sequence: CASSPRSLPGFLGSFRDEQFF. The CDR3 DNA follows: TGTGCCAGTAGTCCCCGGAGTCTCCCTGGTTTTTTAGGGAGCTTTAGGGATGAGCAGTTCTTC. The chain employs TRBV19 and TRBJ2-1; possible D gene TRBD2, 5 bases. The V end lost 5 bases, the J end lost 8 bases, and 37 bases lay between the germline ends. The CDR3 totals 21 residues. Germline CDR1 LNHDA, CDR2 SQIVND (reference sequence).

V is TRBV7-9 and J is TRBJ1-1; D unclear. Trimming cost V 2 bases and J 1 base, with 5 bases left between them. Germline assignment: CDR1 SEHNR and CDR2 FQNEAQ (reference sequence). The length of the CDR3 is 13 residues. CDR3 residues: CASSLFWNTEAFF. The CDR3 DNA sequence: TGTGCCAGCAGCTTATTCTGGAACACTGAAGCTTTCTTT. Complete variable domain (other parts from reference TRBV7-9 and TRBJ1-1): DTGVSQNPRHKITKRGQNVTFRCDPISEHNRLYWYRQTLGQGPEFLTYFQNEAQLEKSRLLSDRFSAERPKGSFSTLEIQRTEQGDSAMYLCASSLFWNTEAFFGQGTRLTVV.

V gene TRBV28 combines with J gene TRBJ2-7; the match to TRBD1 covers 7 bases. Germline V lookup: CDR1 MDHEN, CDR2 SYDVKM. The CDR3 contains 16 residues. V lost 7 bases and J lost 0; bases outside the gene matches: 12. This CDR3 reads CASTIYRGGSSYEQYF. CDR3 coding DNA: TGTGCCAGCACTATATACAGGGGCGGCAGCTCCTACGAGCAGTACTTC.

The table lists this clone with a count of one. CDR3 nucleotide sequence: TGCAGTGCTAGTGAATTTGGCGGCTACACCTTC. It yields the protein CSASEFGGYTF. The V call is TRBV20-1, the J call TRBJ1-2, with unresolved D. The germline V and J ends were trimmed by 3 bases and 8 bases, with 10 bases remaining between them. Germline CDR1 and CDR2: DFQATT and SNEGSKA (reference sequence). CDR3 length equals 11 residues.

The rearrangement uses TRBV27 and TRBJ1-5; D may be TRBD1 (6 bases). Germline V gives CDR1 MNHEY, CDR2 SMNVEV (reference sequence). V lost 6 bases and J 1 base, leaving 10 bases between the germline ends. This CDR3 region has 14 residues. DNA for the CDR3: TGTGCCAGCAGGTCCAGGGGAAGCAATCAGCCCCAGCATTTT. Its protein is CASRSRGSNQPQHF.

This clone was recorded a few times. The gene calls are TRBV28 and TRBJ1-1; D remains unclear. Germline V lookup: CDR1 MDHEN, CDR2 SYDVKM. This CDR3 is 13 amino acids long. V was cut by 6 bases and J by 3 bases, with 11 bases left in between. The CDR3 loop is CASSPRAYTEAFF. CDR3 in DNA: TGTGCCAGCAGCCCGAGGGCCTACACTGAAGCTTTCTTT.

V is TRBV3-1 (or the pseudogene TRBV3-2) and J is TRBJ2-3; no reliable D call. CDR3 length: 14 amino acids. V gave up 1 base and J gave up 2 bases, with 7 bases separating them. Germline V lookup: CDR1 LGHDT, CDR2 YNNKEL (reference sequence). Here the CDR3 reads CASSQAGITDTQYF. CDR3 DNA: TGTGCCAGCAGCCAAGCGGGTATCACAGATACGCAGTATTTT.